This entry lists 14 T cell receptor beta chains sequenced from one sample in a study of graft-versus-host responses after intestinal transplantation. Using immunoSEQ multiplex PCR, the repertoire was profiled, and TCRdb retains in-frame clones only, with some absent. The data show tens of thousands of clones, with roughly 91% seen just once and approximately 0.35% held by the top ten. Their antigen targets remain unknown. Sample: unstimulated CD4+ T cells sorted from spleen or lymph node cells, taken before intestinal transplant. The receptors were sampled from a human donor who received an intestinal transplant.

This clone appeared a few times. The V and J genes are TRBV28 and TRBJ2-5, with unresolved D. CDR1 is MDHEN and CDR2 is SYDVKM in the germline V gene. The CDR3 runs 13 residues. Trimming cost V 10 bases and J 2 bases, with 14 bases left between them. The CDR3 DNA is TGTGCCACTGCCGAGGAGTATCAAGAGACCCAGTACTTC. It encodes CATAEEYQETQYF.

V is TRBV5-1 and J is TRBJ1-1; TRBD1 might be the D (6 bases). Germline values: CDR1 SGHRS, CDR2 YFSETQ. Trimming took 4 bases from V and 0 from J, leaving 7 bases between them. This CDR3 has 13 residues. In nucleotides, the CDR3 is TGCGCCAGCAGCGGACAGCTGAACACTGAAGCTTTCTTT. It specifies CASSGQLNTEAFF.

The chain has TRBV10-3 and TRBJ1-1; D is undetermined. CDR1 and CDR2 (germline): ENHRY, SYGVKD. Trimming pared 7 bases from V and 6 bases from J, leaving 24 bases between. The CDR3 is 16 amino acids. The CDR3 bases are TGTGCCATCACGGGATCAAGGGCCAACCTGGAGTCTGAAGCTTTCTTT. This encodes CAITGSRANLESEAFF.

This clone was seen only once. This chain joins TRBV5-5 and TRBJ1-2; 8 nucleotides align to TRBD1. The CDR3 consists of 11 residues. V gave up 4 bases and J gave up 8 bases; unmatched junction bases: 1. Germline V gives CDR1 SGHKS, CDR2 YYEKEE (reference sequence). Written as DNA, the CDR3 is TGTGCCAGCAGCAGGGACAGGGGCTACACCTTC. It yields the protein CASSRDRGYTF.

The V call is TRBV2, the J call TRBJ1-2, with 8 bases that match TRBD1. Germline V lookup: CDR1 SNHLY, CDR2 FYNNEI. The V segment lost 5 bases and the J segment 2 bases; nucleotides outside the gene matches: 7. This CDR3 comprises 15 residues. CDR3 region: CASSPRTGSNYGYTF. CDR3 coding DNA: TGTGCCAGCAGTCCACGGACAGGGAGCAACTATGGCTACACCTTC.

V usage is TRBV28 and J usage is TRBJ2-7; 8 bases are shared with TRBD1. Germline V gene sequence: CDR1 MDHEN, CDR2 SYDVKM. The CDR3 covers 17 residues. V shed 2 bases, J shed 0 bases, and the junction held 9 bases outside the gene matches. CDR3 bases: TGTGCCAGCAGTTTACCTGGGACAGGAAGGAACTCCTACGAGCAGTACTTC. The encoded protein is CASSLPGTGRNSYEQYF.

The chain joins TRBV29-1 to TRBJ2-3, with D perhaps matching TRBD1 (7 bases). This CDR3 comprises 16 residues. V lost 7 bases and J 3 bases, leaving 23 bases between the germline ends. The germline CDR1 and CDR2 sequences are SQVTM and ANQGSEA. The CDR3 DNA sequence: TGCAGCGGCCAGGGGGGAAGAGGAGGGAAGACAGATACGCAGTATTTT. Translation: CSGQGGRGGKTDTQYF.

The V gene is TRBV5-1, the J gene TRBJ2-5, with 7 bases fitting TRBD1. The J call may be wrong; the DNA end is better matched by TRBJ2-7. Germline CDR1 reads SGHRS; CDR2 reads YFSETQ. The CDR3 is made up of 14 amino acids. The CDR3 DNA follows: TGCGCCAGCAGCCTAGGACAGGCAACTTACGAGCAGTACTTC. It specifies CASSLGQATYEQYF.

V gene TRBV19 combines with J gene TRBJ1-1; maybe TRBD1 (6 bases). This CDR3 is 14 amino acids long. Trimming took off 4 bases at V and 1 base at J, with 10 bases between the two ends. Germline-derived CDR1 and CDR2 are LNHDA and SQIVND (reference sequence). The CDR3 here is CASSTGTSNTEAFF. CDR3 DNA: TGTGCCAGTAGTACTGGGACATCGAACACTGAAGCTTTCTTT.

With respect to this clone: Sequence at one end of the junction differs from germline and may be a read error. V is TRBV5-1 and J is TRBJ2-2, with D maybe TRBD1 (5 bases). The CDR3 totals 14 residues. CDR1 SGHRS and CDR2 YFSETQ come from the germline V gene. CDR3 DNA sequence: TGCGCCAGCAGTTTGGACACAAACACCGGGGAGCTGTTTTTT. Protein sequence: CASSLDTNTGELFF.

This clone is a singleton in its sample. The V and J genes are TRBV9 and TRBJ1-5; D might be TRBD1 (6 bases). Germline V CDR1 and CDR2: SGDLS, YYNGEE. The CDR3 totals 12 residues. V was pared by 7 bases and J by 7 bases, with 12 bases between. The chain's CDR3 is CASLNQGQPQHF. For the CDR3, the DNA is TGTGCCAGCCTTAACCAGGGGCAGCCCCAGCATTTT.

J is TRBJ1-2 and V is TRBV30, with TRBD1 as a possible D gene (6 bases). The CDR3 is 14 residues long. V was pared by 0 bases and J by 8 bases, with 16 bases between. The germline V gene encodes CDR1 GTSNPN and CDR2 SVGIG (reference sequence). The CDR3 region is CAWSVWGGAGGYTF. CDR3 nucleotides: TGTGCCTGGAGTGTATGGGGGGGCGCTGGGGGCTACACCTTC.

The chain links TRBV6-5 to TRBJ1-2; the D is unclear. This CDR3 region has 13 residues. V was pared by 8 bases and J by 1 base, with 11 bases between. Germline V gene lookup returns CDR1 MNHEY and CDR2 SVGAGI. The CDR3 sequence is CASAITDNYGYTF. In DNA, the CDR3 is TGTGCCAGCGCCATAACAGATAACTATGGCTACACCTTC.

The chain combines TRBV5-4 with TRBJ2-3; TRBD2 aligns across 13 bases. The CDR3 spans 18 residues. Trimming took 0 bases from V and 1 from J; bases not matched to a gene: 5. Germline loops: CDR1 SGHNT, CDR2 YYREEE (reference sequence). This CDR3 reads CASSLGTSGSLGTDTQYF. The CDR3 DNA sequence: TGTGCCAGCAGCTTGGGGACTAGCGGGAGCTTGGGCACAGATACGCAGTATTTT. Filled out from reference TRBV5-4 and TRBJ2-3, the complete variable domain reads ETGVTQSPTHLIKTRGQQVTLRCSSQSGHNTVSWYQQALGQGPQFIFQYYREEENGRGNFPPRFSGLQFPNYSSELNVNALELDDSALYLCASSLGTSGSLGTDTQYFGPGTRLTVL.